A selection of T cell receptor beta chains follows, all from one sample in a study of control samples from healthy donors and cancer patients. Only in-frame clones appear in the TCRdb table, and some are missing; sequencing was by immunoSEQ multiplex PCR. The sample lists approximately 50,000 clones; more than 70% were seen once. The sequencing sample was made of PBMCs. The receptors were gathered from a woman in her sixties or seventies with lung cancer. Each CDR3 is given with its conserved first and last residue. The D gene is left open where the match is weak. Clone size appears in some rows only: once, few, many, or a class for an expanded clone.

j_call v_call d_call clone_size cdr3_aa cdr3_nt
TRBJ2-7 TRBV11-1 NA NA CASSPQTFYEQYF TGTGCCAGCAGCCCCCAGACATTCTACGAGCAGTACTTC
TRBJ2-3 TRBV5-1 TRBD2 NA CASSLAFSGGVTDTQYF TGCGCCAGCAGCTTGGCCTTTAGCGGGGGGGTCACAGATACGCAGTATTTT
TRBJ1-1 TRBV18 NA NA CASSPPQSMNTEAFF TGTGCCAGCTCACCACCACAGAGCATGAACACTGAAGCTTTCTTT
TRBJ2-1 TRBV7-9 TRBD2 once CASSLGLAGEDEQFF TGTGCCAGCAGCTTAGGCCTAGCGGGGGAGGATGAGCAGTTCTTC
TRBJ2-1 TRBV3-1/TRBV3-2 TRBD1 NA CASSQNPGQPYNEQFF TGTGCCAGCAGCCAAAATCCGGGACAGCCCTACAATGAGCAGTTCTTC
TRBJ2-7 TRBV11-3 NA NA CASSLDLNGVYEQYF TGTGCCAGCAGCTTAGATCTAAACGGGGTCTACGAGCAGTACTTC
TRBJ1-1 TRBV5-1 NA once CASSAYGLNTEAFF TGCGCCAGCAGCGCTTACGGCTTGAACACTGAAGCTTTCTTT
TRBJ2-2 TRBV18 TRBD2 NA CASSPPSSGDTGELFF TGTGCCAGCTCACCACCGTCTAGCGGGGACACCGGGGAGCTGTTTTTT
TRBJ2-7 TRBV28 TRBD1 NA CASRRTGTGEQYF TGTGCCAGCAGACGAACCGGGACAGGCGAGCAGTACTTC
TRBJ2-1 TRBV30 NA NA CAIVPWGESSYNEQFF TGTGCCATCGTACCTTGGGGGGAGAGCTCCTACAATGAGCAGTTCTTC
TRBJ1-5 TRBV30 NA once CAWHPGIQPQHF TGTGCCTGGCATCCAGGGATCCAGCCCCAGCATTTT
TRBJ1-1 TRBV7-3 NA NA CASSSSRVPNTEAFF TGTGCCAGCAGCTCCTCCAGGGTCCCGAACACTGAAGCTTTCTTT
TRBJ2-6 TRBV28 TRBD1 NA CASSFGTRQGDVLTF TGTGCCAGCAGTTTTGGCACCCGACAGGGCGACGTCCTGACTTTC
TRBJ2-5 TRBV29-1 NA NA CSVDGFSEKTQYF TGCAGCGTGGACGGATTCAGCGAAAAGACCCAGTACTTC
TRBJ1-3 TRBV5-4 NA NA CASSPGGHNSGNTIYF TGTGCCAGCAGCCCCGGGGGACACAACTCTGGAAACACCATATATTTT
TRBJ2-1 TRBV5-1 NA NA CASSSWTVSSYNEQFF TGCGCCAGCAGCTCATGGACGGTGAGCTCCTACAATGAGCAGTTCTTC
TRBJ2-3 TRBV7-8 NA once CASSLGGRTDTQYF TGTGCCAGCAGTCTGGGGGGCCGCACAGATACGCAGTATTTT
TRBJ1-5 TRBV10-1 NA NA CASSESPDQPQHF TGCGCCAGCAGTGAGTCCCCGGATCAGCCCCAGCATTTT
TRBJ2-1 TRBV7-3 TRBD2 NA CASSVAGGINEQFF TGTGCCAGCAGCGTAGCGGGAGGAATCAATGAGCAGTTCTTC
TRBJ1-5 TRBV20-1 TRBD1 NA CSASDRGRYSNQPQHF TGCAGTGCTAGTGACAGGGGGAGGTATAGCAATCAGCCCCAGCATTTT
TRBJ1-1 TRBV5-1 TRBD1 NA CASSSGQGENTEAFF TGCGCCAGCAGCTCGGGACAGGGGGAGAACACTGAAGCTTTCTTT
TRBJ2-7 TRBV10-3 NA NA CAISEGLSSYEQYF TGTGCCATCAGTGAGGGCCTATCATCTTACGAGCAGTACTTC
TRBJ1-2 TRBV7-6 TRBD1 NA CASSDGQGYGYTF TGTGCCAGCAGCGACGGACAGGGATATGGCTACACCTTC
TRBJ1-1 TRBV5-1 NA NA CASTKQENTEAFF TGCGCCAGCACCAAGCAAGAGAACACTGAAGCTTTCTTT
TRBJ1-1 TRBV5-3 TRBD1 NA CARSKWDRGTEAFF TGTGCCAGAAGCAAATGGGACAGGGGAACTGAAGCTTTCTTT
TRBJ1-1 TRBV3-1/TRBV3-2 NA once CASSTTSGPLNTEAFF TGTGCCAGCAGCACCACCTCCGGGCCCCTGAACACTGAAGCTTTCTTT
TRBJ1-2 TRBV30 NA NA CAWSVGHPGYTF TGTGCCTGGAGTGTGGGACATCCAGGCTACACCTTC
TRBJ1-2 TRBV10-3 TRBD1 NA CAISAGQGMTNYGYTF TGTGCCATCAGTGCGGGACAGGGGATGACCAACTATGGCTACACCTTC
TRBJ1-3 TRBV28 TRBD1 NA CASRTTGPGNTIYF TGTGCCAGCAGAACGACAGGGCCTGGAAACACCATATATTTT
TRBJ1-5 TRBV14 TRBD1 NA CASSQAGRGDPSPQHF TGTGCCAGCAGCCAAGCGGGCAGGGGGGATCCTTCGCCCCAGCATTTT
TRBJ1-3 TRBV18 NA NA CASSPIPGNSGNTIYF TGTGCCAGCTCACCCATCCCCGGTAACTCTGGAAACACCATATATTTT
TRBJ1-4 TRBV6-5 NA NA CASSATGLNEKLFF TGTGCCAGCAGCGCAACAGGGCTGAATGAAAAACTGTTTTTT
TRBJ1-5 TRBV7-2 NA NA CASSLGRAYQPQHF TGTGCCAGCAGCTTAGGCAGAGCATATCAGCCCCAGCATTTT
TRBJ1-2 TRBV3-1/TRBV3-2 TRBD1 NA CASSGTGGSMYGYTF TGTGCCAGCAGCGGAACAGGGGGCTCTATGTATGGCTACACCTTC
TRBJ1-2 TRBV6-1 NA NA CASSEYITPGSYTF TGTGCCAGCAGTGAATATATAACCCCGGGGAGCTACACCTTC
TRBJ2-5 TRBV24-1 TRBD1 NA CATSDSRDRGQETQYF TGTGCCACCAGTGATTCCCGGGACAGGGGTCAGGAGACCCAGTACTTC
TRBJ1-5 TRBV7-8 NA NA CASSLLGGNQPQHF TGTGCCAGCAGCTTACTCGGGGGGAATCAGCCCCAGCATTTT
TRBJ2-7 TRBV19 TRBD1 NA CASSTEGTGYYEQYF TGTGCCAGTAGTACGGAAGGGACAGGCTACTACGAGCAGTACTTC
TRBJ1-5 TRBV10-2 NA NA CASSESGGGQPQHF TGCGCCAGCAGTGAGTCTGGGGGCGGTCAGCCCCAGCATTTT
TRBJ2-1 TRBV7-3 TRBD2 NA CASSLGSSGRYNEQFF TGTGCCAGCAGCTTAGGTTCTAGCGGAAGATACAATGAGCAGTTCTTC
TRBJ2-3 TRBV7-2 NA NA CASSSLGRTDTQYF TGTGCCAGCAGCTCTCTGGGTAGAACAGATACGCAGTATTTT
TRBJ2-7 TRBV5-6 NA NA CASSLGPALTYEQYF TGTGCCAGCAGCTTGGGGCCAGCGCTGACCTACGAGCAGTACTTC
TRBJ1-4 TRBV4-1 NA NA CASSQLGRSTNEKLFF TGCGCCAGCAGCCAATTGGGCCGTTCGACTAATGAAAAACTGTTTTTT
TRBJ2-3 TRBV7-3 NA NA CASSSHPEADTQYF TGTGCCAGCAGCTCTCACCCGGAGGCAGATACGCAGTATTTT
TRBJ2-2 TRBV6-1 NA NA CASSELPGTPGGELFF TGTGCCAGCAGTGAATTGCCGGGGACCCCGGGCGGGGAGCTGTTTTTT
TRBJ2-7 TRBV30 TRBD2 NA CAWSRTSGIYEQYF TGTGCCTGGAGTAGGACTAGCGGGATCTACGAGCAGTACTTC
TRBJ2-7 TRBV7-9 TRBD1 NA CASSQDRVAHEQYF TGTGCCAGCAGCCAGGACAGGGTTGCCCACGAGCAGTACTTC
TRBJ2-3 TRBV11-2 TRBD2 once CASSLAGTDTQYF TGTGCCAGCAGCCTAGCGGGCACAGATACGCAGTATTTT
TRBJ2-2 TRBV11-3 NA NA CASSLDGHGELFF TGTGCCAGCAGCTTAGACGGACACGGGGAGCTGTTTTTT
TRBJ1-5 TRBV19 NA NA CASRMDAGGPNQPQHF TGTGCCAGTAGAATGGACGCCGGGGGCCCCAATCAGCCCCAGCATTTT
TRBJ1-4 TRBV4-3 NA NA CASSQEQATNEKLFF TGCGCCAGCAGCCAAGAACAGGCAACTAATGAAAAACTGTTTTTT
TRBJ1-1 TRBV7-6 NA NA CASSSTSPGYTEAFF TGTGCCAGCAGTTCCACATCCCCCGGGTATACCGAAGCTTTCTTT
TRBJ1-5 TRBV5-1 NA NA CASSLGGEVNQPQHF TGCGCCAGCAGCCTGGGAGGCGAGGTCAATCAGCCCCAGCATTTT
TRBJ2-1 TRBV24-1 NA NA CATSDRRGNPGEQFF TGTGCCACCAGTGATCGCCGCGGGAACCCCGGTGAGCAGTTCTTC
TRBJ1-6 TRBV3-1/TRBV3-2 TRBD1 NA CASSQGQGNSPLHF TGTGCCAGCAGCCAAGGACAGGGAAATTCACCCCTCCACTTT
TRBJ2-7 TRBV5-1 NA NA CASSEQGYGEQYF TGCGCCAGCAGTGAGCAGGGGTACGGCGAGCAGTACTTC
TRBJ2-1 TRBV6-6 NA NA CASSQGGLEQFF TGTGCCAGCAGTCAGGGGGGGTTGGAGCAGTTCTTC